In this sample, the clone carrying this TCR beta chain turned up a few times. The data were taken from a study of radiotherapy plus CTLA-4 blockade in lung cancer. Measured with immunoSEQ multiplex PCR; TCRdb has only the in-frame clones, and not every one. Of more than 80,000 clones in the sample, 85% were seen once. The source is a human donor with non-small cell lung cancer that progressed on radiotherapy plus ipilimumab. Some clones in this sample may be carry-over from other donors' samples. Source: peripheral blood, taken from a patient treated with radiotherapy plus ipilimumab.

CDR3 bases: TGCAGCGTCGCTACAGGGGCTAACTATGGCTACACCTTC. Translating it yields CSVATGANYGYTF. The V call is TRBV29-1, the J call TRBJ1-2, with TRBD1 matching 7 bases. V shed 6 bases and J 0 bases; nucleotides not matched to a gene: 4. Germline CDR1 SQVTM, CDR2 ANQGSEA. The CDR3 totals 13 residues.